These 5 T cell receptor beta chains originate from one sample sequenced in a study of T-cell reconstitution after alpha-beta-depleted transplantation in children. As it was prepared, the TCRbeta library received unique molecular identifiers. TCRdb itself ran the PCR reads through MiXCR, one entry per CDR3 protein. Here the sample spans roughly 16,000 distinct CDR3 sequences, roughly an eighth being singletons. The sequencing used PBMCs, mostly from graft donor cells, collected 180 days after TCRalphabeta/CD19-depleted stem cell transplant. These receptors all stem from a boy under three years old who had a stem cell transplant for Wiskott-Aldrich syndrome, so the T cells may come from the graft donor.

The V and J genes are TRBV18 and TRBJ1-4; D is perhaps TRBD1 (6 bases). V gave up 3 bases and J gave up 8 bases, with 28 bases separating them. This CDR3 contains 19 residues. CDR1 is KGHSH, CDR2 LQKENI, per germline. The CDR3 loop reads CASSPPLTGKAEYREKLFF. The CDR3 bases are TGTGCCAGCTCACCTCCCCTCACAGGGAAGGCGGAATATCGGGAAAAACTGTTTTTT.

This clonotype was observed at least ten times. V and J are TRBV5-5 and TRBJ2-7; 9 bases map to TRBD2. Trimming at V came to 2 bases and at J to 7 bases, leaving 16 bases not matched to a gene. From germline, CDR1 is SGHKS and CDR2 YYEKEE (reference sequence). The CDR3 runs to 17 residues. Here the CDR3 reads CASSFSLAGRPRDEQYF. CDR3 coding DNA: TGTGCCAGCAGCTTCTCACTAGCGGGCCGCCCCCGAGATGAGCAGTACTTC.

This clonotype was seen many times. The CDR3 DNA sequence: TGTGCCAGCAGCCAAGGTGGGGACACAGATACGCAGTATTTT. It yields the protein CASSQGGDTDTQYF. The chain recombines TRBV3-1 with TRBJ2-3, with D unresolved. The CDR3 has 14 amino acids. The germline CDR1 and CDR2 sequences are LGHDT and YNNKEL (reference sequence). V lost 1 base, J lost 2 bases, and 7 bases lay in between.

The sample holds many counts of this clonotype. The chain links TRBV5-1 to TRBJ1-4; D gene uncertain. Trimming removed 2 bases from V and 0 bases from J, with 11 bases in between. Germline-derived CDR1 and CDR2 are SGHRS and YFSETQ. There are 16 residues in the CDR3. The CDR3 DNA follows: TGCGCCAGCAGCTTAAGCTCGGCACCAACTAATGAAAAACTGTTTTTT. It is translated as CASSLSSAPTNEKLFF.

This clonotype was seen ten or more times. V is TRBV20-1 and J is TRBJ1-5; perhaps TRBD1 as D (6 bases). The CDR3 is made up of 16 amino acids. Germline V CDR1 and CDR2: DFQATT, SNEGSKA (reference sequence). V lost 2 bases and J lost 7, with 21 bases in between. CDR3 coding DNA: TGCAGTGCTAGAAGGCCGGACCGGGGGGGCAGACAGCCCCAGCATTTT. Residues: CSARRPDRGGRQPQHF.